Shown below are 12 T cell receptor beta chains from a single sample sequenced in a study of T cells after yellow fever vaccination. TCRdb itself ran the 5' RACE reads through MiXCR, one entry per CDR3 protein. The table records 310,000 or so distinct CDR3 sequences, roughly 4% of them present only once. This sample comprised PBMCs, obtained on the day of the yellow fever booster vaccination. The receptors derive from a man aged 18 to 29 who received the YFV17D yellow fever vaccine.

This clonotype was counted many times. The rearrangement joins TRBV20-1 to TRBJ2-3, with TRBD2 identical over 9 bases. The CDR3 totals 14 residues. In germline, CDR1 is DFQATT, CDR2 SNEGSKA (reference sequence). The V gene end was trimmed by 4 bases and the J gene end by 1 base; junction bases not matched to a gene: 3. This chain's CDR3 is CSATSSGGTDTQYF. Written as DNA, the CDR3 is TGCAGTGCTACTTCTAGCGGGGGCACAGATACGCAGTATTTT.

Many counts were recorded for this clonotype. V usage is TRBV2 and J usage is TRBJ2-3; 8 bases map to TRBD1. V lost 11 bases, J lost 3 bases, and 4 bases stayed unmatched. The CDR3 loop spans 12 amino acids. CDR1 is SNHLY and CDR2 is FYNNEI in the germline V gene. The CDR3: CAEGQVTDTQYF. CDR3 nucleotide sequence: TGTGCCGAGGGACAGGTGACAGATACGCAGTATTTT. Variable domain in full (rest from reference TRBV2 and TRBJ2-3): EPEVTQTPSHQVTQMGQEVILRCVPISNHLYFYWYRQILGQKVEFLVSFYNNEISEKSEIFDDQFSVERPDGSNFTLKIRSTKLEDSAMYFCAEGQVTDTQYFGPGTRLTVL.

This clonotype was observed a handful of times. The chain employs TRBV27 and TRBJ2-4; 11 bases are a match to TRBD1. V trimming: 6 bases; J trimming: 1 base; junction bases outside the gene matches: 8. This CDR3 is built from 17 residues. Germline V gives CDR1 MNHEY, CDR2 SMNVEV (reference sequence). CDR3 in amino acids: CASSPIGQGAAKNIQYF. DNA of the CDR3: TGTGCCAGCAGCCCTATTGGACAGGGGGCGGCCAAAAACATTCAGTACTTC.

The sample holds a few counts of this clonotype. The chain joins TRBV20-1 to TRBJ1-5; TRBD1 matches 8 bases. J gave up 7 bases and V 1 base, and 3 bases lay outside the gene matches. The CDR3 has 13 amino acids. Germline lookup yields CDR1 DFQATT and CDR2 SNEGSKA (reference sequence). In DNA form, the CDR3 reads TGCAGTGCTAGAGGGACAGGGTCACAGCCCCAGCATTTT. Translation gives CSARGTGSQPQHF.

V and J are TRBV10-2 and TRBJ2-1, with D maybe TRBD2 (6 bases). Trimming removed 6 bases at V and 4 bases at J, with 10 bases between. Germline V gives CDR1 WSHSY, CDR2 SAAADI. This CDR3 spans 13 amino acids. CDR3 protein: CASRWREYNEQFF. In DNA, the CDR3 is TGCGCCAGCAGATGGCGGGAATACAATGAGCAGTTCTTC.

This clonotype was counted between two and nine times. Relative to the germline gene, one junction end is altered; a read error may explain this. The chain is built from TRBV7-9 and TRBJ1-1; D uncertain. The germline V gene has CDR1 SEHNR and CDR2 FQNEAQ (reference sequence). This CDR3 is built from 13 residues. The CDR3 loop is CASSPRSETGAFF. The CDR3, as DNA: TGTGCCAGCAGCCCCCGTAGCGAGACTGGAGCTTTCTTT.

The table lists this clonotype with many counts. J is TRBJ2-1 and V is TRBV5-1; D gene unclear. This CDR3 is built from 11 residues. Between the trimmed V and J ends, which lost 7 bases and 4 bases, there was a span of 6 bases. Germline V gene lookup returns CDR1 SGHRS and CDR2 YFSETQ. In nucleotides, the CDR3 is TGCGCCAGCGCTCAGTACAATGAGCAGTTCTTC. Its protein is CASAQYNEQFF.

The chain joins TRBV5-1 to TRBJ2-7; D remains unclear. Germline lookup yields CDR1 SGHRS and CDR2 YFSETQ. The CDR3 covers 14 residues. V gave up 0 bases and J gave up 6 bases, with 13 bases separating them. The CDR3 DNA reads as TGCGCCAGCAGCTTGGGGACGACGGGTCGCGAGCAGTACTTC. Protein product: CASSLGTTGREQYF.

The chain carries TRBV20-1 and TRBJ2-1; 7 nucleotides align to TRBD2. The CDR3 spans 13 residues. V dropped 5 bases and J dropped 5; count of bases not matched to a gene: 6. Per germline, CDR1 DFQATT and CDR2 SNEGSKA (reference sequence). In DNA, the CDR3 is TGCAGTGCTGGGCTAGCGGTAGACAATGAGCAGTTCTTC. This sequence encodes CSAGLAVDNEQFF.

This clonotype was picked up a small number of times. CDR3 sequence (DNA): TGTGCCAGCAGCTTAAGGGTACAGACTGAAGCTTTCTTT. Amino acid sequence: CASSLRVQTEAFF. The chain joins TRBV7-9 to TRBJ1-1, with D uncertain. Germline CDR1 is SEHNR and CDR2 is FQNEAQ (reference sequence). Between the trimmed V and J ends, which lost 2 bases and 5 bases, there was a span of 9 bases. The CDR3 contains 13 residues.

A word on this clonotype: Its ends do not fully match the called genes, so a read error is possible. The chain combines TRBV7-2 with TRBJ2-1; the D is unclear. Germline V gives CDR1 SGHTA, CDR2 FQGNSA. CDR3 length: 14 amino acids. The CDR3 reads CAGSQRGQYNEQFF. CDR3 sequence (DNA): TGTGCCGGCAGCCAGAGAGGCCAATACAATGAGCAGTTCTTC.

This clonotype appeared a few times. The rearrangement uses TRBV30 and TRBJ1-1; D call uncertain. V lost 2 bases, J lost 9 bases, and 16 bases lay in between. This CDR3 contains 13 residues. Germline V gene sequence: CDR1 GTSNPN, CDR2 SVGIG (reference sequence). CDR3 loop: CAWSLPQLGKAFF. CDR3 nucleotide sequence: TGTGCCTGGAGTTTGCCCCAACTGGGGAAAGCTTTCTTT.